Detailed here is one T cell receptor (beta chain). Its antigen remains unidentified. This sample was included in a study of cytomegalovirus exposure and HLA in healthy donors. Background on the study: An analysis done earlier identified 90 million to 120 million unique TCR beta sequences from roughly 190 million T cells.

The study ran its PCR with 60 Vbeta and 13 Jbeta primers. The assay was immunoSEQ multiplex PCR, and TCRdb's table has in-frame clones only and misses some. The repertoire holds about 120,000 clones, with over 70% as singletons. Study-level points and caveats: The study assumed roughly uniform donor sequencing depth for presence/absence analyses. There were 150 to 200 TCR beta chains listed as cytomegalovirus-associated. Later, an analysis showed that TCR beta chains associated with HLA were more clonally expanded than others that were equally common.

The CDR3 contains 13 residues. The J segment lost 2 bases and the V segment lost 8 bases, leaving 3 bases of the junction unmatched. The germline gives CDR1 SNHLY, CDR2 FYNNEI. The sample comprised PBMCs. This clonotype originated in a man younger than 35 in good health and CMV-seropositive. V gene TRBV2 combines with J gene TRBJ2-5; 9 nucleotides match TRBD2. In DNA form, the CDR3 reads TGTGCCAGCGCGGGGGGGTATCAAGAGACCCAGTACTTC. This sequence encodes CASAGGYQETQYF.